This T cell receptor beta chain came from a study of OX40 agonist ivuxolimab in advanced cancers. Across the study: The dose-escalation cohort had hepatocellular carcinoma, melanoma, renal cell or head and neck cancer.

Study-level findings and limits: Clonal expansion among partial responders at 0.1-3.0 mg/kg ranked near the lowest. Expanded peripheral T-cell antigen specificity went undetermined.

For this clone: Its antigen remains unidentified.

This table comes from immunoSEQ multiplex PCR, and its TCRdb copy is limited to in-frame clones, with some not included. Among around 70,000 clones, about four fifths were seen once, and the ten largest hold around 0.78%. Drawing of blood for sampling happened at baseline, at cycle 4 day 1, and at cycle 7 day 1. Germline-derived CDR1 and CDR2 are SGHTA and FQGTGA. The V end was cut by 3 bases, the J end by 4 bases, with 17 bases between. The CDR3 is 16 amino acids. Here the sequenced sample was CD4+ or CD8+ T cells sorted from blood, taken in a trial of the OX40 agonist ivuxolimab. The TCR originated in an adult with an advanced solid tumor such as melanoma, head and neck, liver or kidney cancer. V and J are TRBV7-3 and TRBJ2-3; D tentatively fits TRBD1 or TRBD2 (5 bases each). Here the CDR3 DNA reads TGTGCCAGCAGCTTGGGAGCAGGGCCCCTCGCAGATACGCAGTATTTT. Protein sequence: CASSLGAGPLADTQYF.